One T cell receptor (beta chain) is described in this entry. The target of this receptor is not known. Base qualities are not provided; no much larger clone lies one nucleotide away. This entry belongs to a study of T cell responses to AZD1222 COVID-19 vaccine (dated by TCRdb to 2020 to 2023). As for the study more broadly: Because spike-specific TCR depth and breadth did not differ between the two schedules, AZD1222 recipients who got a second dose at roughly 4 weeks were pooled with those who got a second dose at roughly 12 weeks. TCR sequencing was performed for roughly 250 trial participants, of whom 200 to 220 were given two doses of AZD1222 and around 25 were given two doses of MenACWY control vaccine. Enrollment into the trials was organized by age into subgroups of 18-55, 56-69 and 70-plus years, and those subgroups contained roughly 150, 30 and 60 TCR-sequenced participants, respectively.

The time point label, as the study defines it: baseline before first vaccination. Vaccinee samples were obtained from the UK trials COV001 and COV002, which included a single-blind randomized controlled phase 2/3 trial of AZD1222 (ChAdOx1 nCoV-19) in healthy adults. For TCRbeta chain sequencing, PBMC samples were collected from trial participants at day 0 and at day 28 after the second dose. The CDR3 regions of human TCRbeta chains were analyzed by immunosequencing. In the authors' own workflow: TCRs in the repertoires were matched against a reference library of SARS-CoV-2-specific TCRs that had been generated with the MIRA antigen-specificity platform. Breadth meant the fraction of unique TCRs that were SARS-CoV-2-associated, whereas depth meant the fraction of total T cells that were SARS-CoV-2-associated. Using the MIRA data, each spike-specific TCR was mapped to the spike region that the TCR reacts to and placed in a CD4 or CD8 class. Log10-transformed breadth and depth values were compared by one-way ANOVA with Sidak's multiple comparisons tests. TCRdb took this table from immuneACCESS and kept in-frame rearrangements with V and J called. Such tables lack part of the clones; where checked against another copy, unresolved V genes explain under half of the gap, and the rest is unexplained. Clonal size and the V and J genes are those of that table, whereas D and trimming came from the DNA. This sample gives some 200,000 clones in total; around 90% of them show up just once. Of the sample, under 6.5% falls within the top ten clones.

Results and caveats for the whole study, not just this receptor: Participants were mostly white British, with more females than males. The authors suggested clonal diversity may have been underestimated. Epitopes outside the regions mutated in the B.1.351 and B.1.1.7 variants were reportedly recognized by nearly half of the unique spike-specific TCRs. After two AZD1222 doses, both the breadth and the depth of spike-specific TCRs were significantly higher than at day 0 and than in MenACWY recipients. The 56-69-year group was small, and its depth increase did not reach significance, likely because of low power. Conclusions about previously exposed vaccinees were limited because only six or seven AZD1222 recipients were SARS-CoV-2 seropositive at baseline. The vaccine-associated CD4 TCRs covered the entire spike protein, and the dominant responses fell in regions 160-218 and 743-854. Because no day 14 peak-response samples were available, repertoires were characterized only after the peak T cell response.

This sample comprised peripheral blood, obtained on day 0 of AZD1222 vaccination. This TCR was recovered from an adult in good health.

In nucleotides, the sequence is TGTGCCAGCAGCCGAACTAGCCAAGAGACCCAGTACTTC. This is translated as CASSRTSQETQYF. The chain couples TRBV3-1 (or the pseudogene TRBV3-2) to TRBJ2-5; TRBD2 is a weak D gene call, 5 bases matching. The CDR3 holds 13 amino acids from the cysteine to the phenylalanine. Only CDR3 DNA is held: 39 bases, read in frame from base 1. The germline V gene (reference sequence) supplies CDR1 LGHDT and CDR2 YNNKEL. A distance of 7 bases separates the germline ends of V and J, which lose 4 bases and 1 base respectively.